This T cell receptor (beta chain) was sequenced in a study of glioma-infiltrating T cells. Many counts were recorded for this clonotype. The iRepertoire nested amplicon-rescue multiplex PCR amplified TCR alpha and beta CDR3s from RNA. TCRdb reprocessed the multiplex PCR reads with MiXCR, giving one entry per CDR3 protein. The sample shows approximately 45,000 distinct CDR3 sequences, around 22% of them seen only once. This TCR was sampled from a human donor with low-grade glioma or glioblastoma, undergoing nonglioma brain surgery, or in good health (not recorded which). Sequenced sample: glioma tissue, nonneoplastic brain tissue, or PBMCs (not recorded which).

The DNA for the CDR3 is TGTGCCAGCGGGAGGTTGGCTGGAAACACCATATATTTT. Translating gives CASGRLAGNTIYF. The chain couples TRBV28 to TRBJ1-3, with unresolved D. V lost 8 bases and J lost 2, with 10 bases in between. The germline V gene encodes CDR1 MDHEN and CDR2 SYDVKM. This CDR3 spans 13 amino acids.